The entry below gives a single T cell receptor (beta chain) sequence along with its context. Antigen: not known. This record belongs to a study of OX40 agonist ivuxolimab in advanced cancers. General study points: Relatively little clonal expansion, among the lowest observed, appeared in partial responders at 0.1-3.0 mg/kg.

V was pared by 8 bases and J by 4 bases, with 16 bases of the junction left unmatched. The length of the CDR3 is 16 residues. The assay was immunoSEQ multiplex PCR, and TCRdb's table has in-frame clones only and misses some. The sample has over 55,000 clones, approximately 82% seen once. The sequencing here drew on CD4+ or CD8+ T cells sorted from blood, taken in a trial of the OX40 agonist ivuxolimab. This sequence originates from an adult with an advanced solid tumor such as melanoma, head and neck, liver or kidney cancer. The V and J genes are TRBV23-1 and TRBJ2-7; 8 bases are shared with TRBD1. TRBV23-1 is recorded as an ORF, its role being uncertain. The CDR3 bases are TGCGCCAGCGGCCAACCCAGACAGGGGATAGATTACGAGCAGTACTTC. Encoded protein: CASGQPRQGIDYEQYF.